These 15 T cell receptor beta chains share one sample of origin, sequenced in a study of T cells after yellow fever vaccination. In TCRdb, the 5' RACE reads were re-called with MiXCR into one record per CDR3 protein. Of 620,000 or so distinct CDR3 sequences in the sample, over 9% were seen once. The specimen was PBMCs, collected on the day of the yellow fever booster vaccination. The receptor source for this set is a man aged 25-40 years who received the YFV17D yellow fever vaccine.

The J gene is TRBJ1-6, the V gene TRBV27; possibly TRBD1 for D (6 bases). From germline, CDR1 is MNHEY and CDR2 SMNVEV (reference sequence). The CDR3 sequence is 17 residues long. V lost 5 bases and J lost 0, with 14 bases in between. The CDR3 nucleotides are TGTGCCAGCAGTGACCGGGGGCTAGGCTCCTATAATTCACCCCTCCACTTT. Its translation is CASSDRGLGSYNSPLHF.

This chain uses TRBV19 with TRBJ2-5; D unresolved. The CDR3 spans 13 residues. Germline V gives CDR1 LNHDA, CDR2 SQIVND (reference sequence). Trimming pared 9 bases from V and 3 bases from J, leaving 14 bases between. CDR3 bases: TGTGCCAGCAACCTCGGGCAAGAAGAGACCCAGTACTTC. Amino acid sequence: CASNLGQEETQYF.

Turning to this clonotype: This could be a read error, since a much larger clone is one nucleotide away. The rearrangement uses TRBV7-8 and TRBJ2-4, with 12 bases aligning to TRBD2. From germline, CDR1 is SGHVS and CDR2 FQNEAQ. There are 16 residues in the CDR3. The V segment lost 1 base and the J segment 8 bases; nucleotides outside the gene matches: 6. The CDR3 spells CASSLEASGREDIQYF. In DNA form, the CDR3 reads TGTGCCAGCAGCTTAGAGGCTAGCGGGAGGGAAGACATTCAGTACTTC.

This clonotype was detected only a few times. The CDR3 sequence: CASSTPTEASYEQYF. CDR3 sequence (DNA): TGTGCCAGCAGCACCCCCACCGAGGCTTCCTACGAGCAGTACTTC. The genes are TRBV5-4 and TRBJ2-7; D remains ambiguous. The CDR3 is 15 amino acids. From germline, CDR1 is SGHNT and CDR2 YYREEE (reference sequence). The ends were cut back, 4 bases at V and 1 base at J, with 15 bases in the middle.

This clonotype has a handful of counts. CDR3 coding DNA: TGTGCCACCCTGTTTCCGGGAAGCGAGACCCAGTACTTC. It specifies CATLFPGSETQYF. This chain links TRBV6-1 with TRBJ2-5, with D maybe TRBD2 (5 bases). The CDR3 runs 13 residues. Germline V gives CDR1 MNHNS, CDR2 SASEGT. Trimming stripped 10 bases from V and 5 bases from J, with 17 bases between.

This clonotype appeared a few times. The chain employs TRBV21-1 and TRBJ2-7. TRBV21-1 is given as a pseudogene. The CDR3 runs to 13 residues. The CDR3 spells CASSMRQPYEQYF. Here the CDR3 DNA reads TGTGCCAGCAGCATGCGGCAGCCGTACGAGCAGTACTTC.

Comment on this clonotype: The junction departs from germline at one end; a sequencing error may be responsible. V usage is TRBV20-1 and J usage is TRBJ2-1; TRBD2 agrees at 13 bases. The CDR3 sequence is 17 residues long. Germline assignment: CDR1 DFQATT and CDR2 SNEGSKA (reference sequence). This CDR3 is CCAGTSGTQFYYNEQFF. CDR3 nucleotide sequence: TGCTGTGCCGGGACTAGCGGGACCCAATTTTACTACAATGAGCAGTTCTTC.

This clonotype has just a few counts. V gene TRBV7-2 combines with J gene TRBJ2-2; D is tentatively TRBD1 or TRBD2 (5 bases each). Germline V gene data show CDR1 as SGHTA and CDR2 as FQGNSA. CDR3 length: 15 residues. V was pared by 5 bases and J by 5 bases, with 15 bases between. CDR3 loop: CASSQGVRGTGELFF. The CDR3 nucleotides read TGTGCCAGCAGCCAGGGAGTCCGGGGAACCGGGGAGCTGTTTTTT.

The chain employs TRBV7-2 and TRBJ2-1; D is uncertain. This CDR3 has 13 residues. V dropped 3 bases and J dropped 2 bases, with 5 bases sitting between them. Looked up from germline, CDR1 is SGHTA and CDR2 is FQGNSA. Here the CDR3 DNA reads TGTGCCAGCAGCTTCCAAACCTACAATGAGCAGTTCTTC. Its protein product is CASSFQTYNEQFF. The full variable domain, completed using reference TRBV7-2 and TRBJ2-1, is GAGVSQSPSNKVTEKGKDVELRCDPISGHTALYWYRQSLGQGLEFLIYFQGNSAPDKSGLPSDRFSAERTGGSVSTLTIQRTQQEDSAVYLCASSFQTYNEQFFGPGTRLTVL.

The chain uses TRBV7-3 and TRBJ1-1; D is unclear. V was cut by 1 base and J by 6 bases, with 9 bases left in between. The CDR3 contains 13 residues. Germline values: CDR1 SGHTA, CDR2 FQGTGA. CDR3 DNA sequence: TGTGCCAGCAGCTTAAAACTAGACTCTGAAGCTTTCTTT. Encoded protein: CASSLKLDSEAFF.

The chain joins TRBV20-1 to TRBJ1-1; TRBD1 is a possible D gene (6 bases). Germline lookup yields CDR1 DFQATT and CDR2 SNEGSKA (reference sequence). This CDR3 spans 14 amino acids. V was cut by 6 bases and J by 5 bases, with 19 bases left in between. This CDR3 reads CSAPTQGGGTEAFF. CDR3 DNA: TGCAGTGCGCCCACCCAAGGGGGAGGGACTGAAGCTTTCTTT.

CDR3 region: CASSHLGGGQYEQFF. CDR3 nucleotide sequence: TGTGCCAGCAGCCACCTTGGAGGAGGGCAATATGAGCAGTTCTTC. The chain links TRBV7-9 to TRBJ2-1; D is perhaps TRBD2 (6 bases). The germline V and J ends were trimmed by 5 bases and 8 bases, with 19 bases remaining between them. Per the germline V gene, CDR1 is SEHNR and CDR2 is FQNEAQ (reference sequence). This CDR3 spans 15 amino acids.

This clonotype occurred a few times. The chain couples TRBV27 to TRBJ2-2; 10 positions agree with TRBD2. Germline loops: CDR1 MNHEY, CDR2 SMNVEV (reference sequence). The V segment lost 10 bases and the J segment 4 bases; nucleotides outside the gene matches: 6. The CDR3 has 14 residues. Here the CDR3 DNA reads TGTGCCACAGCCACTAGCGGGATCACCGGGGAGCTGTTTTTT. Translating gives CATATSGITGELFF.

This chain joins TRBV7-9 and TRBJ2-3, with TRBD1 identical over 11 bases. J was trimmed by 6 bases and V by 3 bases; bases with no gene match: 8. This CDR3 comprises 16 residues. Germline V gene data show CDR1 as SEHNR and CDR2 as FQNEAQ (reference sequence). CDR3 amino acids: CASSFYGQGAGDTQYF. The CDR3 coding sequence is TGTGCCAGCAGCTTCTACGGACAGGGGGCAGGGGATACGCAGTATTTT.

This clonotype appeared a few times. This chain's CDR3 is CASSQGGQGGVETQYF. CDR3 nucleotide sequence: TGCGCCAGCAGTCAAGGCGGACAGGGCGGCGTGGAGACCCAGTACTTC. V usage is TRBV23-1 and J usage is TRBJ2-5, with 8 nucleotides matching TRBD1. TRBV23-1 is identified as an open reading frame with a role that is uncertain. The CDR3 spans 16 residues. Trimming removed 2 bases from V and 5 bases from J; junction bases left unmatched: 10.